The 29 T cell receptor beta chains given below trace back to one sample, sequenced in a study of blood T cell repertoires in COVID-19. Assay: immunoSEQ multiplex PCR; the TCRdb copy retains only in-frame clones and omits some. The sample has approximately 130,000 clones, about 85% seen once. Sequencing input: peripheral blood. The source of these receptors is a human donor in a cohort sampled during active COVID-19.

The chain is built from TRBV5-1 and TRBJ2-5; D perhaps matches TRBD2 (5 bases). V was pared by 5 bases and J by 1 base, with 9 bases between. Per the germline V gene, CDR1 is SGHRS and CDR2 is YFSETQ. This CDR3 comprises 13 residues. The DNA for the CDR3 is TGCGCCAGCAGGCACCGGGGCCAAGAGACCCAGTACTTC. It translates to CASRHRGQETQYF.

Only one count was recorded for this clone. The chain uses TRBV14 and TRBJ2-3; D remains ambiguous. The CDR3 contains 12 residues. The germline V gene has CDR1 SGHDN and CDR2 FVKESK. Trimming took off 5 bases at V and 4 bases at J, with 7 bases between the two ends. The CDR3 loop is CASSVTADTQYF. For the CDR3, the DNA is TGTGCCAGCAGCGTAACGGCAGATACGCAGTATTTT. The full variable domain, completed using reference TRBV14 and TRBJ2-3, is EAGVTQFPSHSVIEKGQTVTLRCDPISGHDNLYWYRRVMGKEIKFLLHFVKESKQDESGMPNNRFLAERTGGTYSTLKVQPAELEDSGVYFCASSVTADTQYFGPGTRLTVL.

V and J are TRBV11-2 and TRBJ2-7; a weak D match, TRBD2 (5 bases). Trimming took 5 bases from V and 4 from J, leaving 12 bases between them. The CDR3 spans 13 residues. Germline CDR1 SGHAT, CDR2 FQNNGV. CDR3 loop: CASSLGPGYEQYF. The CDR3 DNA reads as TGTGCCAGCAGCCTAGGTCCGGGGTACGAGCAGTACTTC.

V and J are TRBV9 and TRBJ2-3, with 13 positions matching TRBD2. V lost 4 bases to trimming and J lost 6 bases; unmatched junction nucleotides: 8. From germline, CDR1 is SGDLS and CDR2 YYNGEE. This CDR3 is built from 16 residues. The CDR3 sequence: CASSTGLAGAGDTQYF. CDR3 DNA sequence: TGTGCCAGCAGCACCGGACTAGCGGGGGCTGGGGATACGCAGTATTTT.

The V and J genes are TRBV30 and TRBJ2-7; no reliable D call. CDR3 length: 10 amino acids. The germline V gene encodes CDR1 GTSNPN and CDR2 SVGIG (reference sequence). The V and J ends lost 1 base and 9 bases respectively, with 7 bases between them. The DNA for the CDR3 is TGTGCCTGGAGTGGAGGTAGGCAGTACTTC. Translating it yields CAWSGGRQYF.

The genes are TRBV11-2 and TRBJ1-3; D remains ambiguous. The V end was cut by 6 bases, the J end by 1 base, with 16 bases between. The CDR3 is 16 amino acids. Per germline, CDR1 SGHAT and CDR2 FQNNGV. The CDR3, as DNA: TGTGCCAGCAGGGATGGGAGGCGGATATCTGGAAACACCATATATTTT. This codes for CASRDGRRISGNTIYF.

The chain links TRBV9 to TRBJ2-2, with TRBD2 matching over 9 bases. The V gene end was trimmed by 7 bases and the J gene end by 8 bases; junction bases not matched to a gene: 12. Germline CDR1 reads SGDLS; CDR2 reads YYNGEE. This CDR3 spans 15 amino acids. The CDR3 nucleotides are TGTGCCAGCGGAGTCCTAGCGGGACTAGATGGGGAGCTGTTTTTT. Protein sequence: CASGVLAGLDGELFF.

V gene TRBV7-8 combines with J gene TRBJ2-1, with 8 bases aligning to TRBD2. V was clipped by 1 base and J by 0 bases; unmatched bases: 11. CDR1 SGHVS and CDR2 FQNEAQ come from the germline V gene. CDR3 size: 19 residues. The CDR3, as DNA: TGTGCCAGCAGCTTAGTGGGGGCCGGGAGGGTGAGCTCCTACAATGAGCAGTTCTTC. It specifies CASSLVGAGRVSSYNEQFF.

V and J are TRBV28 and TRBJ2-2; 7 bases align to TRBD2. The CDR3 totals 15 residues. J was trimmed by 8 bases and V by 6 bases; bases with no gene match: 12. Germline CDR1 MDHEN, CDR2 SYDVKM. DNA for the CDR3: TGTGCCAGCAGAGCTAGCGGCCCCGCCGGTGGGGAGCTGTTTTTT. Translating gives CASRASGPAGGELFF.

The CDR3 reads CASSLDFGDQPQHF. DNA for the CDR3: TGTGCCAGCAGCTTAGATTTCGGGGATCAGCCCCAGCATTTT. The genes are TRBV7-8 and TRBJ1-5; D is unresolved. Germline V gives CDR1 SGHVS, CDR2 FQNEAQ. The length of the CDR3 is 14 residues. V was shortened by 1 base and J by 5 bases, with 9 bases between the two germline ends.

The rearrangement links TRBV7-2 to TRBJ2-4, with TRBD2 matching 9 bases. After removal of 1 base from V and 0 bases from J, the junction contained 7 bases not matched to a gene. Germline V CDR1 and CDR2: SGHTA, FQGNSA. The CDR3 loop spans 18 amino acids. The CDR3 spells CASSLERGVQLAKNIQYF. As DNA, the CDR3 is TGTGCCAGCAGCTTAGAGCGGGGGGTCCAATTAGCCAAAAACATTCAGTACTTC.

This clone was picked up a small number of times. V is TRBV11-2 and J is TRBJ2-3, with 9 nucleotides matching TRBD2. The germline V gene has CDR1 SGHAT and CDR2 FQNNGV. The CDR3 is made up of 17 amino acids. Trimming removed 4 bases from V and 1 base from J; junction bases left unmatched: 9. As DNA, the CDR3 is TGTGCCAGCAGCTGGTCCGGGACTAGCCTCGGCACAGATACGCAGTATTTT. Amino acid sequence: CASSWSGTSLGTDTQYF. Complete variable domain (other parts from reference TRBV11-2 and TRBJ2-3): EAGVAQSPRYKIIEKRQSVAFWCNPISGHATLYWYQQILGQGPKLLIQFQNNGVVDDSQLPKDRFSAERLKGVDSTLKIQPAKLEDSAVYLCASSWSGTSLGTDTQYFGPGTRLTVL.

As concerns this clone: Other DNA sequences within the sample encode an identical CDR3. J is TRBJ2-5 and V is TRBV5-4; 8 bases fit TRBD2. Germline CDR1 and CDR2: SGHNT and YYREEE (reference sequence). This CDR3 comprises 12 residues. The ends lost 4 bases at V and 5 bases at J; junction bases unmatched: 1. The CDR3 nucleotides are TGTGCCAGCAGCCGCGGGGGGGAGACCCAGTACTTC. It encodes CASSRGGETQYF.

This sequence joins TRBV24-1 and TRBJ2-1; D possibly corresponds to TRBD2 (5 bases). CDR3 length: 15 amino acids. From germline, CDR1 is KGHDR and CDR2 SFDVKD. The V gene lost 2 bases and the J gene lost 7 bases, with 14 bases spanning the gap. Written as DNA, the CDR3 is TGTGCCACCAGTGATTCAGGCCAAGGCGGGAATGAGCAGTTCTTC. Encoded protein: CATSDSGQGGNEQFF.

The chain links TRBV18 to TRBJ1-1; unclear D gene. CDR3 size: 17 residues. Germline CDR1 KGHSH, CDR2 LQKENI. V lost 5 bases and J 0 bases, leaving 19 bases between the germline ends. Written as DNA, the CDR3 is TGTGCCAGCTCAGCTCAGAGACCGGGTAGAATGAACACTGAAGCTTTCTTT. Protein sequence: CASSAQRPGRMNTEAFF.

The chain combines TRBV19 with TRBJ1-5; 8 nucleotides align to TRBD1. The CDR3 is 14 residues long. Germline V gene sequence: CDR1 LNHDA, CDR2 SQIVND (reference sequence). The V gene end was trimmed by 6 bases and the J gene end by 5 bases; junction bases not matched to a gene: 6. CDR3 in amino acids: CASRPGQAHQPQHF. Written as DNA, the CDR3 is TGTGCCAGTAGACCGGGACAGGCCCATCAGCCCCAGCATTTT. The variable domain in full, with the rest retrieved from reference TRBV19 and TRBJ1-5, is DGGITQSPKYLFRKEGQNVTLSCEQNLNHDAMYWYRQDPGQGLRLIYYSQIVNDFQKGDIAEGYSVSREKKESFPLTVTSAQKNPTAFYLCASRPGQAHQPQHFGDGTRLSIL.

V usage is TRBV7-2 and J usage is TRBJ1-2, with TRBD1 identical over 9 bases. Germline assignment: CDR1 SGHTA and CDR2 FQGNSA. The CDR3 sequence is 17 residues long. V gave up 4 bases and J gave up 3 bases; unmatched junction bases: 12. CDR3 loop: CASSSPNNGQGHYGYTF. CDR3 nucleotides: TGTGCCAGCAGCTCGCCAAATAACGGACAGGGGCACTATGGCTACACCTTC.

This clone was seen only a few times. CDR3 nucleotide sequence: TGTGCCAGCTCACCAACTCAGGCCCCAGAGACCCAGTACTTC. Translated, it gives CASSPTQAPETQYF. The chain couples TRBV18 to TRBJ2-5; no clear D. Germline CDR1 is KGHSH and CDR2 is LQKENI. V was pared by 2 bases and J by 4 bases, with 11 bases between. The CDR3 sequence is 14 residues long.

This clone was observed a handful of times. V gene TRBV12-5 combines with J gene TRBJ1-6; unclear D gene. The CDR3 has 13 residues. V was pared by 3 bases and J by 6 bases, with 6 bases between. Germline V gene sequence: CDR1 LGHNT, CDR2 FRNRAP. CDR3 protein: CASGLESNSPLHF. The CDR3 DNA sequence: TGTGCTAGTGGTTTAGAGAGTAATTCACCCCTCCACTTT.

The V and J genes are TRBV6-9 and TRBJ1-1; D call uncertain. Per germline, CDR1 MNHGY and CDR2 SVAAGI. Trimming took off 0 bases at V and 1 base at J, with 6 bases between the two ends. CDR3 size: 14 residues. CDR3 sequence (DNA): TGTGCCAGCAGTTATTCGAGAGAGAACACTGAAGCTTTCTTT. Translation: CASSYSRENTEAFF.

This clone appeared a few times. The chain recombines TRBV11-2 with TRBJ1-4; TRBD1 is a possible D gene (6 bases). Germline values: CDR1 SGHAT, CDR2 FQNNGV. The CDR3 consists of 15 residues. V was clipped by 6 bases and J by 7 bases, with 18 bases between them. The CDR3 DNA is TGTGCCAGCAGTGTAATCTTAGGGGGTGGTGAAAAACTGTTTTTT. Its translation is CASSVILGGGEKLFF.

The chain couples TRBV30 to TRBJ2-7; 9 bases map to TRBD2. The germline V gene encodes CDR1 GTSNPN and CDR2 SVGIG (reference sequence). Losses at the gene ends were 2 bases for V and 5 bases for J; bases not matched to a gene: 13. The CDR3 is made up of 16 amino acids. Written as DNA, the CDR3 is TGTGCCTGGAGTAAGCTCTCCGGGCTAGCGGGAAACGAGCAGTACGTC. Translated, it gives CAWSKLSGLAGNEQYV.

The CDR3 DNA is TGTGCCAGCAGCCAAGGGGACAGGGCCTCCTACGAGCAGTACTTC. Amino acid sequence: CASSQGDRASYEQYF. The V gene is TRBV16, the J gene TRBJ2-7; 9 nucleotides align to TRBD1. V shed 2 bases and J 0 bases; nucleotides not matched to a gene: 2. The germline V gene encodes CDR1 KGHSY and CDR2 FQNENV. The CDR3 sequence is 15 residues long.

Note on this clone: This sample includes further DNA sequences coding for the same CDR3. The chain carries TRBV20-1 and TRBJ2-1; perhaps TRBD1 as D (6 bases). In germline, CDR1 is DFQATT, CDR2 SNEGSKA (reference sequence). Trimming took off 3 bases at V and 7 bases at J, with 7 bases between the two ends. The CDR3 is 11 amino acids. The CDR3 DNA reads TGCAGTGCTAGGGGGGCAAATGAGCAGTTCTTC. It specifies CSARGANEQFF.

This chain links TRBV5-6 with TRBJ2-5, with D possibly being TRBD2 (5 bases). Trimming cost V 4 bases and J 5 bases, with 9 bases left between them. The length of the CDR3 is 12 residues. Germline V gene sequence: CDR1 SGHDT, CDR2 YYEEEE. CDR3 protein: CASSPPGETQYF. CDR3 sequence (DNA): TGTGCCAGCAGCCCGCCGGGGGAGACCCAGTACTTC.

This clone showed up many times. The V call is TRBV5-4, the J call TRBJ1-5; the D gene is possibly TRBD1 (5 bases). Germline loops: CDR1 SGHNT, CDR2 YYREEE (reference sequence). The CDR3 contains 15 residues. The V end lost 4 bases, the J end lost 5 bases, and 16 bases lay between the germline ends. The CDR3 reads CASSLEGRTDQPQHF. In DNA, the CDR3 is TGTGCCAGCAGCCTTGAGGGGAGGACGGATCAGCCCCAGCATTTT. The whole variable domain, remainder taken from reference TRBV5-4 and TRBJ1-5, is ETGVTQSPTHLIKTRGQQVTLRCSSQSGHNTVSWYQQALGQGPQFIFQYYREEENGRGNFPPRFSGLQFPNYSSELNVNALELDDSALYLCASSLEGRTDQPQHFGDGTRLSIL.

The gene calls are TRBV2 and TRBJ1-2; D remains ambiguous. Germline CDR1 reads SNHLY; CDR2 reads FYNNEI. Trimming pared 7 bases from V and 4 bases from J, leaving 13 bases between. This CDR3 comprises 13 residues. The CDR3 loop reads CASIVSVFYGYTF. Written as DNA, the CDR3 is TGTGCCAGCATTGTCAGCGTTTTCTATGGCTACACCTTC.

This rearrangement joins TRBV5-4 to TRBJ2-7; the D gene is possibly TRBD2 (6 bases). Between the trimmed V and J ends, which lost 0 bases and 6 bases, there was a span of 16 bases. This CDR3 spans 15 amino acids. Per the germline V gene, CDR1 is SGHNT and CDR2 is YYREEE (reference sequence). CDR3 DNA sequence: TGTGCCAGCAGCTTGGGGGGAGGAATAGCCAGCGAGCAGTACTTC. Amino acids: CASSLGGGIASEQYF.

This chain uses TRBV6-2 or TRBV6-3 with TRBJ2-3; 11 nucleotides line up with TRBD2. Germline CDR1 is MNHEY and CDR2 is SVGEGT. This CDR3 has 18 residues. The J segment lost 0 bases and the V segment lost 2 bases, leaving 7 bases of the junction unmatched. In DNA, the CDR3 is TGTGCCAGCAGTTACAATAGCGGGAGGGTCTCTAGCACAGATACGCAGTATTTT. Encoded protein: CASSYNSGRVSSTDTQYF.